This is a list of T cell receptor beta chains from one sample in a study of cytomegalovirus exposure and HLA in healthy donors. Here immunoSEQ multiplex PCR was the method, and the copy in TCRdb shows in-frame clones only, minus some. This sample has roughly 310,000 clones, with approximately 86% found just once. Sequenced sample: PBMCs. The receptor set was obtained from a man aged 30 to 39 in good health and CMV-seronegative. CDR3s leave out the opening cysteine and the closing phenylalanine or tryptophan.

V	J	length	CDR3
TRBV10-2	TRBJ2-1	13	ASSELGQSYNEQF
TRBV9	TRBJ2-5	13	ASSVYGGPQETQY
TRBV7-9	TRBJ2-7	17	ASSSTGTGGSLGPYEQY
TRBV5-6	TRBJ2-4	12	ASSFGGPGDIQY
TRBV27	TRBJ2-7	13	ASSEDRGSSYEQY
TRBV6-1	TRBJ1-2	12	ASRSTGDGAGYT
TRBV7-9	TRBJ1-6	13	ASSQLEGPNSPLH
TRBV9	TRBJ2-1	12	ASSVGEFHNEQF
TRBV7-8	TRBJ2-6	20	ASSPAYRTGEDEDSGANVLT
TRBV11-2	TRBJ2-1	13	ASSPTGGIYNEQF
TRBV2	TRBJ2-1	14	ASSELITGSYNEQF
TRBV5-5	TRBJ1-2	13	ASSLAEGWLNGYT
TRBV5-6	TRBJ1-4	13	ASSFSLTGFEKLF
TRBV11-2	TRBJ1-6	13	ASSLSFSYNSPLH
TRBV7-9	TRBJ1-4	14	ASSNGQGATNEKLF
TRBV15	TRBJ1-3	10	ATSYRRPSVC
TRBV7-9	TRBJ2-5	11	ASSPGGRETQY